A single sample gave rise to the 5 T cell receptor beta chains below, sequenced in a study of CD8+ T cells in alopecia areata. Specified treatment: oral pan-JAK inhibitor, 5-10 mg twice daily. RNA was isolated and reverse transcribed to cDNA, the sequencing template. Clones were sequenced by immunoSEQ multiplex PCR, and TCRdb holds only the in-frame ones, with some missing. Of 95,000 to 150,000 clones in the sample, roughly 57% were seen once. The material was CD4+ T cells sorted from blood, obtained at week 4, from a patient treated with tofacitinib. The receptors derive from a human donor with alopecia areata.

The chain uses TRBV30 and TRBJ2-5, with D perhaps TRBD1 or TRBD2 (5 bases each). Germline-derived CDR1 and CDR2 are GTSNPN and SVGIG (reference sequence). This CDR3 spans 15 amino acids. Trimming cost V 2 bases and J 5 bases, with 18 bases left between them. The CDR3 nucleotides read TGTGCCTGGAGTTACGGGACGGAGGTTCGGGAGACCCAGTACTTC. Its translation is CAWSYGTEVRETQYF.

This chain links TRBV30 with TRBJ2-1, with D possibly being TRBD2 (6 bases). V lost 6 bases and J lost 3, with 15 bases in between. From germline, CDR1 is GTSNPN and CDR2 SVGIG (reference sequence). The CDR3 spans 14 residues. CDR3 nucleotide sequence: TGTGCCTGCCCTATGGAGGGATACTACAATGAGCAGTTCTTC. Amino acid sequence: CACPMEGYYNEQFF. Using reference TRBV30 and TRBJ2-1 for the parts outside the CDR3, the full variable domain is SQTIHQWPATLVQPVGSPLSLECTVEGTSNPNLYWYRQAAGRGLQLLFYSVGIGQISSEVPQNLSASRPQDRQFILSSKKLLLSDSGFYLCACPMEGYYNEQFFGPGTRLTVL.

The rearrangement joins TRBV30 to TRBJ1-2; 8 bases are shared with TRBD1. The trim removed 8 bases at V and 5 bases at J, leaving 13 bases unmatched. The germline V gene has CDR1 GTSNPN and CDR2 SVGIG (reference sequence). The CDR3 sequence is 14 residues long. CDR3 residues: CAGSQGEAAYGYTF. CDR3 DNA: TGTGCCGGGTCACAGGGGGAGGCGGCTTATGGCTACACCTTC.

The chain joins TRBV30 to TRBJ1-1, with D unclear. Trimming cost V 5 bases and J 5 bases, with 9 bases left between them. Germline CDR1 reads GTSNPN; CDR2 reads SVGIG (reference sequence). CDR3 size: 11 residues. The CDR3, as DNA: TGTGCCTGGGGGGTCAGGACTGAAGCTTTCTTT. This translates into CAWGVRTEAFF. Drawing the rest from reference TRBV30 and TRBJ1-1, the complete variable domain is SQTIHQWPATLVQPVGSPLSLECTVEGTSNPNLYWYRQAAGRGLQLLFYSVGIGQISSEVPQNLSASRPQDRQFILSSKKLLLSDSGFYLCAWGVRTEAFFGQGTRLTVV.

The chain recombines TRBV29-1 with TRBJ1-1; 7 bases are shared with TRBD1. Germline values: CDR1 SQVTM, CDR2 ANQGSEA. This CDR3 comprises 12 residues. V was clipped by 0 bases and J by 11 bases; unmatched bases: 6. The CDR3 nucleotides read TGCAGCGTTGAAGAGGGAGGGGGCTGGGCTTTCTTT. This codes for CSVEEGGGWAFF. Full variable domain (missing parts from reference TRBV29-1 and TRBJ1-1): SAVISQKPSRDICQRGTSLTIQCQVDSQVTMMFWYRQQPGQSLTLIATANQGSEATYESGFVIDKFPISRPNLTFSTLTVSNMSPEDSSIYLCSVEEGGGWAFFGQGTRLTVV.